These 12 T cell receptor beta chains were sequenced from one sample in a study of chemoradiotherapy in HPV16-positive cancers (dated by TCRdb to the early 2020s). Library preparation was by the immunoSEQ multiplex PCR assay. This immuneACCESS table, as held by TCRdb, lists in-frame sequences with V and J called but not all clones. Of the missing ones, under half trace to an unresolved V gene in checked studies; the others have no known cause. The sample records roughly 20,000 clones, around four fifths of which are singletons. Around 3.6% of the sample is in the top ten clones. The sample consisted of blood, taken from a patient who underwent chemoradiotherapy. The receptors stem from a human donor with HPV-associated anogenital cancer.

The chain carries TRBV27 and TRBJ1-1, with 11 bases lining up with TRBD1. The CDR3 consists of 16 residues. V lost 3 bases and J lost 5; bases outside the gene matches: 8. CDR1 MNHEY and CDR2 SMNVEV come from the germline V gene (reference sequence). CDR3 loop: CASSLVMGQGGTEAFF. CDR3 bases: TGTGCCAGCAGTTTGGTTATGGGACAGGGGGGAACTGAAGCTTTCTTT.

V usage is TRBV11-3 and J usage is TRBJ1-1, with D perhaps TRBD1 (6 bases). V dropped 2 bases and J dropped 1 base, with 11 bases sitting between them. CDR1 SGHNT and CDR2 YENEEA come from the germline V gene. This CDR3 contains 15 residues. CDR3 nucleotides: TGTGCCAGCAGCTTAACTTCACAGGGGAACACTGAAGCTTTCTTT. It is translated as CASSLTSQGNTEAFF.

The chain combines TRBV7-2 with TRBJ1-1, with D hard to call. The germline V and J ends were trimmed by 1 base and 6 bases, with 3 bases remaining between them. The CDR3 contains 11 residues. CDR1 is SGHTA and CDR2 is FQGNSA in the germline V gene. CDR3 DNA sequence: TGTGCCAGCAGCTTAGTGGCTGAAGCTTTCTTT. This translates into CASSLVAEAFF.

The CDR3 spells CASSLGQGNTGELFF. In nucleotides, the CDR3 is TGTGCCAGCAGCTTGGGACAGGGGAACACCGGGGAGCTGTTTTTT. J is TRBJ2-2 and V is TRBV7-6; 9 nucleotides line up with TRBD1. V was pared by 3 bases and J by 1 base, with 0 bases of the junction left unmatched. Germline CDR1 and CDR2: SGHVS and FNYEAQ. The CDR3 covers 15 residues.

The chain couples TRBV6-5 to TRBJ1-1; D is perhaps TRBD1 (5 bases). The V end lost 8 bases, the J end lost 10 bases, and 11 bases lay between the germline ends. The CDR3 is 10 residues long. From germline, CDR1 is MNHEY and CDR2 SVGAGI. In DNA form, the CDR3 reads TGTGCCAGCGAGGGGTATGGAGCTTTCTTT. Amino acids: CASEGYGAFF.

The J gene is TRBJ2-1, the V gene TRBV9; 10 positions agree with TRBD1. CDR1 is SGDLS, CDR2 YYNGEE, per germline. The CDR3 has 15 amino acids. With 4 bases clipped from V and 9 bases from J, the junction kept 10 bases outside the gene matches. The CDR3: CASSPGRTGGGEQFF. CDR3 sequence (DNA): TGTGCCAGCAGCCCTGGAAGGACAGGGGGAGGTGAGCAGTTCTTC. Using reference TRBV9 and TRBJ2-1 for the parts outside the CDR3, the full variable domain is DSGVTQTPKHLITATGQRVTLRCSPRSGDLSVYWYQQSLDQGLQFLIQYYNGEERAKGNILERFSAQQFPDLHSELNLSSLELGDSALYFCASSPGRTGGGEQFFGPGTRLTVL.

The chain couples TRBV5-4 to TRBJ2-7; 8 bases map to TRBD1. The V gene's germline CDR1 is SGHNT and CDR2 YYREEE (reference sequence). The CDR3 is 14 amino acids. V was clipped by 4 bases and J by 3 bases; unmatched bases: 6. The CDR3 DNA reads TGTGCCAGCAGCCTGGGACAGGAGAACTACGAGCAGTACTTC. Amino acid sequence: CASSLGQENYEQYF.

V is TRBV10-2 and J is TRBJ2-7, with 7 bases aligning to TRBD2. With 3 bases clipped from V and 3 bases from J, the junction kept 2 bases outside the gene matches. CDR3 length: 13 residues. Germline CDR1 and CDR2: WSHSY and SAAADI. The CDR3 DNA is TGCGCCAGCAGTGATCCGGGAGGCTACGAGCAGTACTTC. Translation: CASSDPGGYEQYF.

This sequence joins TRBV5-5 and TRBJ1-1; no clear D gene. V shed 0 bases and J shed 6 bases, with 6 bases lying between them. The CDR3 loop spans 12 amino acids. The V gene's germline CDR1 is SGHKS and CDR2 YYEKEE (reference sequence). CDR3 protein: CASSLEVPEAFF. The CDR3, as DNA: TGTGCCAGCAGCTTGGAGGTACCTGAAGCTTTCTTT.

The genes are TRBV15 and TRBJ1-4; possibly TRBD1 for D (5 bases). The germline V gene has CDR1 LNHNV and CDR2 YYDKDF (reference sequence). The length of the CDR3 is 13 residues. V was shortened by 6 bases and J by 4 bases, with 9 bases between the two germline ends. CDR3: CATSRQHNEKLFF. Here the CDR3 DNA reads TGTGCCACCAGTAGACAGCATAATGAAAAACTGTTTTTT.

The chain combines TRBV5-6 with TRBJ2-3; no reliable D call. V lost 3 bases, J lost 0 bases, and 2 bases lay in between. This CDR3 comprises 12 residues. Germline V gene sequence: CDR1 SGHDT, CDR2 YYEEEE. CDR3 DNA sequence: TGTGCCAGCAGCTCCAGCACAGATACGCAGTATTTT. Protein product: CASSSSTDTQYF.

The V gene is TRBV27, the J gene TRBJ1-3, with 7 nucleotides matching TRBD1. In germline, CDR1 is MNHEY, CDR2 SMNVEV (reference sequence). J was trimmed by 0 bases and V by 5 bases; bases with no gene match: 7. CDR3 size: 16 residues. This CDR3 reads CASSPRGSLSGNTIYF. DNA for the CDR3: TGTGCCAGCAGTCCCAGGGGGTCCCTCTCTGGAAACACCATATATTTT.